One T cell receptor beta chain is described in this entry. No antigen is known for it. Primers included in the PCR were 60 Vbeta and 13 Jbeta primers. The assay was immunoSEQ multiplex PCR, and TCRdb's table has in-frame clones only and misses some. The sample contains approximately 150,000 clones, roughly 80% of which appear only once. These data originate in a study of cytomegalovirus exposure and HLA in healthy donors. Trimming took 1 base from V and 1 from J, leaving 9 bases between them. The CDR3 runs 15 residues. In germline, CDR1 is SGHNT, CDR2 YYREEE (reference sequence). Study-wide results and limits: At a 0.05 false discovery rate, a later analysis found around 17,000 TCR beta sequences to be associated with HLA alleles. In all likelihood, a cluster of highly shared sequence variants was a sequencing artifact. A later analysis revealed that TCR association rates differed between HLA loci, peaking at DRB1 and bottoming out at HLA-C.

Nominally healthy donors provided the samples, though records likely missed some immune exposures. The sequence derives from a man younger than 35 in good health and CMV-seropositive. The material sequenced was PBMCs. This rearrangement joins TRBV5-4 to TRBJ1-3; D is possibly TRBD1 (6 bases). The CDR3 nucleotides read TGTGCCAGCAGCTTGTCAGGGGATTCTGGAAACACCATATATTTT. Translating it yields CASSLSGDSGNTIYF.